These 22 T cell receptor beta chains came from one sample sequenced in a study of OX40 agonist ivuxolimab in advanced cancers. Libraries were prepared by immunoSEQ multiplex PCR; TCRdb keeps only in-frame clonotypes and omits some of them. The repertoire consists of 84,000 or so clones, with just over 90% occurring once and the leading ten covering 0.4% to 0.55%. The sample was CD4+ or CD8+ T cells sorted from blood, taken in a trial of the OX40 agonist ivuxolimab. The receptor source for this set is an adult with an advanced solid tumor such as melanoma, head and neck, liver or kidney cancer.

The chain employs TRBV28 and TRBJ1-5; TRBD1 agrees at 9 bases. The CDR3 spans 15 residues. V lost 4 bases, J lost 7 bases, and 8 bases stayed unmatched. Germline CDR1 reads MDHEN; CDR2 reads SYDVKM. The CDR3, as DNA: TGTGCCAGCAGTTCGACCGGGACAGGGCTCCAGCCCCAGCATTTT. It encodes CASSSTGTGLQPQHF.

The rearrangement links TRBV6-1 to TRBJ1-4, with TRBD1 identical over 8 bases. Losses at the gene ends were 7 bases for V and 5 bases for J; bases not matched to a gene: 6. Per germline, CDR1 MNHNS and CDR2 SASEGT. The CDR3 is 14 residues long. CDR3 sequence (DNA): TGTGCCAGCATTGGGGGGACAGGAAATGAAAAACTGTTTTTT. It is translated as CASIGGTGNEKLFF.

This clone was seen once. The rearrangement links TRBV19 to TRBJ2-2, with D possibly TRBD2 on 6 matching bases. Trimming shortened V by 6 bases and J by 1 base, and 15 bases separated the two germline ends. Germline V lookup: CDR1 LNHDA, CDR2 SQIVND (reference sequence). This CDR3 comprises 16 residues. CDR3 amino acids: CASSPGTPLNTGELFF. The CDR3 DNA follows: TGTGCCAGTAGCCCCGGGACTCCCTTGAACACCGGGGAGCTGTTTTTT.

The chain links TRBV19 to TRBJ2-5; 12 bases map to TRBD2. J lost 5 bases, V lost 3 bases, and 10 bases had no gene match. The CDR3 has 17 amino acids. The V gene's germline CDR1 is LNHDA and CDR2 SQIVND (reference sequence). The CDR3 bases are TGTGCCAGTAGTATTTCGGCTAGCGGGGGGGCCGTTGAGACCCAGTACTTC. It is translated as CASSISASGGAVETQYF.

The chain uses TRBV5-1 and TRBJ1-1; TRBD1 matches 9 bases. V lost 1 base to trimming and J lost 4 bases; unmatched junction nucleotides: 2. CDR3 size: 14 residues. The germline V gene has CDR1 SGHRS and CDR2 YFSETQ. DNA of the CDR3: TGCGCCAGCAGCTTGTGGACAGGGGCCACTGAAGCTTTCTTT. Protein sequence: CASSLWTGATEAFF.

This clone was seen a single time. The V call is TRBV21-1, the J call TRBJ2-5; TRBD2, the table's D call, was not compared with the DNA. TRBV21-1 is annotated as a pseudogene. The CDR3 is 15 residues long. CDR3 coding DNA: TGTGCCAGCAGCAAAGTAGCGGGACACGGAGAGACCCAGTACTTC. It codes for CASSKVAGHGETQYF.

This clone was seen only a few times. V and J are TRBV19 and TRBJ1-1, with D unresolved. The CDR3 loop spans 12 amino acids. CDR1 is LNHDA and CDR2 is SQIVND in the germline V gene (reference sequence). V dropped 4 bases and J dropped 4 bases, with 7 bases sitting between them. As DNA, the CDR3 is TGTGCCAGTAGTACCTCCGGCACTGAAGCTTTCTTT. Translation gives CASSTSGTEAFF.

This clone was observed once. This chain connects TRBV6-4 to TRBJ1-4; no firm D call. Trimming removed 4 bases from V and 8 bases from J, with 20 bases in between. The germline V gene has CDR1 MRHNA and CDR2 SNTAGT. The CDR3 is made up of 16 amino acids. CDR3 residues: CASSGVRELDSEKLFF. CDR3 DNA: TGTGCCAGCAGTGGGGTCAGAGAGTTAGACTCGGAAAAACTGTTTTTT.

This chain links TRBV6-1 with TRBJ2-7; a possible D gene is TRBD1 (5 bases). The germline gives CDR1 MNHNS, CDR2 SASEGT. The ends were cut back, 2 bases at V and 1 base at J, with 12 bases in the middle. The CDR3 is 15 amino acids. The CDR3 is CASSEYRQKSYEQYF. Here the CDR3 DNA reads TGTGCCAGCAGTGAATATAGACAGAAATCCTACGAGCAGTACTTC.

This chain joins TRBV6-6 and TRBJ2-2, with D perhaps matching TRBD1 (6 bases). This CDR3 has 14 residues. CDR1 is MNHNY and CDR2 is SVGAGI in the germline V gene (reference sequence). V was pared by 6 bases and J by 1 base, with 9 bases between. The CDR3 spells CASRGGQNTGELFF. CDR3 DNA: TGTGCCAGCAGAGGGGGTCAGAACACCGGGGAGCTGTTTTTT.

CDR3 residues: CASSLDAGRGNEQFF. The CDR3 DNA follows: TGTGCCAGCAGCTTAGATGCTGGGAGAGGGAATGAGCAGTTCTTC. This chain links TRBV11-3 with TRBJ2-1, with TRBD2 as a possible D gene (5 bases). CDR1 and CDR2 (germline): SGHNT, YENEEA. The CDR3 runs 15 residues. With 0 bases removed from V and 7 bases from J, the gap between germline ends came to 13 bases.

The chain combines TRBV7-2 with TRBJ1-3, with 7 bases that match TRBD1. V gave up 1 base and J gave up 2 bases; unmatched junction bases: 5. CDR3 size: 16 residues. CDR1 is SGHTA, CDR2 FQGNSA, per germline. CDR3 residues: CASSLDRGSAGNTIYF. CDR3 DNA: TGTGCCAGCAGCTTAGACAGGGGATCGGCTGGAAACACCATATATTTT.

This clone showed up just once. The chain has TRBV5-1 and TRBJ1-1, with D unresolved. V lost 1 base to trimming and J lost 5 bases, with 6 bases between them. The CDR3 is made up of 12 amino acids. Germline CDR1 reads SGHRS; CDR2 reads YFSETQ. This CDR3 is CASSLKGTEAFF. The CDR3 region has the DNA TGCGCCAGCAGCTTGAAAGGGACTGAAGCTTTCTTT.

This chain connects TRBV4-2 to TRBJ1-2, with D unclear. The CDR3 runs 13 residues. V was trimmed by 1 base and J by 3 bases, leaving 6 bases between them. Germline values: CDR1 LGHNA, CDR2 YNFKEQ. CDR3 sequence reads: CASSQGRDYGYTF. The CDR3 DNA reads TGTGCCAGCAGCCAAGGGCGAGACTATGGCTACACCTTC.

The chain links TRBV7-2 to TRBJ2-5; D call uncertain. Trimming pared 2 bases from V and 1 base from J, leaving 11 bases between. CDR3 length: 15 amino acids. Germline CDR1 SGHTA, CDR2 FQGNSA. CDR3 loop: CASSLFNEFQETQYF. The CDR3 DNA sequence: TGTGCCAGCAGCTTATTTAACGAGTTCCAAGAGACCCAGTACTTC.

Only one count was recorded for this clone. The rearrangement uses TRBV5-6 and TRBJ1-2; TRBD1 matches at 7 bases. Germline V lookup: CDR1 SGHDT, CDR2 YYEEEE. This CDR3 spans 13 amino acids. V lost 0 bases to trimming and J lost 7 bases; unmatched junction nucleotides: 3. The CDR3 protein is CASSLVRGLGYTF. CDR3 DNA sequence: TGTGCCAGCAGCTTGGTAAGGGGGCTTGGCTACACCTTC. Full variable domain (remainder filled in from reference TRBV5-6 and TRBJ1-2): DAGVTQSPTHLIKTRGQQVTLRCSPKSGHDTVSWYQQALGQGPQFIFQYYEEEERQRGNFPDRFSGHQFPNYSSELNVNALLLGDSALYLCASSLVRGLGYTFGSGTRLTVV.

V gene TRBV29-1 combines with J gene TRBJ2-2; no clear D. This CDR3 contains 13 residues. In germline, CDR1 is SQVTM, CDR2 ANQGSEA. V was trimmed by 3 bases and J by 6 bases, leaving 11 bases between them. The CDR3 DNA reads as TGCAGCGTTGAGGCAGTTAGGGCCGGGGAGCTGTTTTTT. Translating gives CSVEAVRAGELFF.

CDR3 region: CASISGTASSGYTF. The CDR3 DNA is TGTGCCAGCATCTCCGGGACAGCATCTAGCGGCTACACCTTC. The genes are TRBV6-5 and TRBJ1-2; 7 positions match TRBD1. Losses at the gene ends were 7 bases for V and 8 bases for J; bases not matched to a gene: 13. Germline V lookup: CDR1 MNHEY, CDR2 SVGAGI. This CDR3 spans 14 amino acids.

The chain employs TRBV5-4 and TRBJ2-7, with TRBD1 matching over 10 bases. There are 14 residues in the CDR3. With V trimmed by 3 bases and J by 1 base, 1 base remained unmatched. The germline gives CDR1 SGHNT, CDR2 YYREEE (reference sequence). The CDR3 nucleotides read TGTGCCAGCAGCTGGGGACAGGGGTCCTACGAGCAGTACTTC. It yields the protein CASSWGQGSYEQYF.

This chain uses TRBV27 with TRBJ1-6, with 9 nucleotides matching TRBD1. Germline V gene data show CDR1 as MNHEY and CDR2 as SMNVEV (reference sequence). The V gene end was trimmed by 5 bases and the J gene end by 9 bases; junction bases not matched to a gene: 5. The CDR3 runs 14 residues. DNA for the CDR3: TGTGCCAGCAGTGTACAGGGGGCAGGTTCACCCCTCCACTTT. Encoded protein: CASSVQGAGSPLHF.

The chain links TRBV21-1 to TRBJ2-2. TRBV21-1 is flagged as a pseudogene. The length of the CDR3 is 15 residues. CDR3 DNA sequence: TGTGCCAGCAGCAAGAATGGGTTTTGTGCCGGGGAGCTGTTTTTT. This encodes CASSKNGFCAGELFF.

The genes are TRBV13 and TRBJ2-3; 7 bases map to TRBD1. The CDR3 runs 15 residues. Trimming at V came to 3 bases and at J to 4 bases, leaving 7 bases not matched to a gene. CDR1 and CDR2 (germline): PRHDT, FYEKMQ (reference sequence). The CDR3 DNA reads as TGTGCCAGCAGCTTGAGACAGGGAAAGGCAGATACGCAGTATTTT. Its translation is CASSLRQGKADTQYF.